This T cell receptor (beta chain) was recorded in a study of T cells after posttransplantation cyclophosphamide. This clone was counted at least ten times. Its specificity is unknown. Germline V gene data show CDR1 as LGHNA and CDR2 as YSLEER. With 4 bases removed from V and 0 bases from J, the gap between germline ends came to 9 bases. CDR3 length: 15 amino acids. Study-wide findings and caveats: Donor-recipient repertoire similarity was low at 1-2 months, rising over year one. Recipient CMV seropositivity and CMV reactivation strongly tracked TRB clonality.

The data were produced by immunoSEQ multiplex PCR, yet TCRdb's version contains in-frame clones alone and is incomplete. Listed here are about 30,000 clones without any singletons, the top ten holding under 3%. The sequenced sample was PBMCs. This chain connects TRBV4-3 to TRBJ2-2; the D gene is possibly TRBD2 (5 bases). This clonotype was sampled from a woman aged 60-70 years in good health, CMV-negative, and a related stem cell transplant donor. CDR3: CASSLGGSNTGELFF. For the CDR3, the DNA is TGCGCCAGCAGCCTGGGCGGGTCGAACACCGGGGAGCTGTTTTTT.